One TCR beta chain is described in this entry. This sample was taken from a study of blood T cell repertoires in COVID-19. Study information: The United States, Italy and Spain provided the acute and convalescent COVID-19 samples. Sources were T cells, B-cell-depleted T cells, or PBMCs; the material itself was cDNA or gDNA.

Authors' processing steps: Cell counts per sample came from amplifying reference gene primers. Sequencing used immunoSEQ multiplex PCR; TCRdb keeps in-frame clones, though not all of them. For V, J and clone size, that table is used; D and trimming come from the DNA. The table has about 34,000 clones, approximately 80% seen once. This CDR3 is 15 amino acids long. The germline V gene has CDR1 KGHSH and CDR2 LQKENI. Trimming left V 6 bases short and J 2 bases short, with 15 bases between. This chain uses TRBV18 with TRBJ2-3; the D is unclear. The sequence was collected from an elderly man with acute or convalescent COVID-19. The material sequenced was peripheral blood. For the CDR3, the DNA is TGTGCCAGCTCCCCCGGCAGGTTCCCCACAGATACGCAGTATTTT. Translation: CASSPGRFPTDTQYF.